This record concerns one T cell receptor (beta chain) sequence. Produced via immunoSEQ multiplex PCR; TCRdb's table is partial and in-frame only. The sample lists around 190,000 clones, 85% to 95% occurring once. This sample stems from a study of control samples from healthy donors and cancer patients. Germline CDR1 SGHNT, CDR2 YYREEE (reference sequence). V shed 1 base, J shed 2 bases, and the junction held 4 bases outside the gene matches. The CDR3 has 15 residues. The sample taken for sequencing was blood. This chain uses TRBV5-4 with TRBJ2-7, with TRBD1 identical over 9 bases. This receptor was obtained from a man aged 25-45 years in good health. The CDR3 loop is CASSLPGQGAYEQYF. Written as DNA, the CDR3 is TGTGCCAGCAGCTTGCCGGGACAGGGTGCCTACGAGCAGTACTTC.